The 27 T cell receptor beta chains below were found in one sample sequenced in a study of blood T cell repertoires in COVID-19. Sequencing was performed with immunoSEQ multiplex PCR; in TCRdb, only in-frame clones are kept and a portion is missing. Altogether 65,000 to 95,000 clones are present, roughly 80% being singletons, with the ten largest covering more than 15%. Sequences were obtained from peripheral blood. The receptors were sampled from a man older than 75 with active or convalescent COVID-19.

This chain joins TRBV7-9 and TRBJ2-3, with 12 bases lining up with TRBD2. With V trimmed by 4 bases and J by 4 bases, 0 bases remained unmatched. This CDR3 has 14 amino acids. Germline V gene sequence: CDR1 SEHNR, CDR2 FQNEAQ (reference sequence). The CDR3 here is CASSSSGRADTQYF. The CDR3 DNA follows: TGTGCCAGCAGCTCTAGCGGGAGGGCAGATACGCAGTATTTT.

CDR3 in amino acids: CASSSWGLAGDIYNEQFF. The CDR3 DNA reads TGTGCCAGTAGTTCATGGGGACTAGCGGGAGATATCTACAATGAGCAGTTCTTC. The gene calls are TRBV19 and TRBJ2-1; 14 bases are shared with TRBD2. With 5 bases clipped from V and 3 bases from J, the junction kept 9 bases outside the gene matches. CDR3 length: 18 residues. Per the germline V gene, CDR1 is LNHDA and CDR2 is SQIVND (reference sequence).

The gene calls are TRBV12-5 and TRBJ2-1; TRBD2 matches at 12 bases. Trimming cost V 5 bases and J 8 bases; bases outside gene matches: 16. Germline values: CDR1 LGHNT, CDR2 FRNRAP. The CDR3 sequence is 18 residues long. The CDR3 DNA reads as TGTGCTAGTGGTCCGGGGCTAAAGACTAGCGGGAGTCAGGATGAGCAGTTCTTC. Amino acids: CASGPGLKTSGSQDEQFF.

This CDR3 reads CASRLAGDTGELFF. The CDR3 DNA reads TGCGCCAGCAGACTAGCGGGAGACACCGGGGAGCTGTTTTTT. The chain joins TRBV10-1 to TRBJ2-2, with 11 bases matching TRBD2. Looked up from germline, CDR1 is WNHNN and CDR2 is SYGVQD (reference sequence). J was trimmed by 3 bases and V by 6 bases; bases with no gene match: 0. The CDR3 consists of 14 residues.

The chain recombines TRBV5-1 with TRBJ1-2; no clear D gene. Germline V CDR1 and CDR2: SGHRS, YFSETQ. This CDR3 spans 14 amino acids. The V end lost 2 bases, the J end lost 7 bases, and 15 bases lay between the germline ends. The CDR3 DNA reads TGCGCCAGCAGCTTAGGAGCGGGCGGGCTTGGCTACACCTTC. Its translation is CASSLGAGGLGYTF.

The CDR3 sequence is CASSARDFSTDTQYF. The CDR3 DNA reads TGTGCCAGCAGCGCCAGGGACTTTAGCACAGATACGCAGTATTTT. V gene TRBV2 combines with J gene TRBJ2-3; TRBD2 is a possible D gene (6 bases). The germline V gene has CDR1 SNHLY and CDR2 FYNNEI. Trimming removed 6 bases from V and 0 bases from J, with 13 bases in between. The CDR3 covers 15 residues.

V gene TRBV7-8 combines with J gene TRBJ1-2, with D uncertain. This CDR3 has 13 residues. The ends were cut back, 8 bases at V and 8 bases at J, with 18 bases in the middle. Germline CDR1 and CDR2: SGHVS and FQNEAQ. This chain's CDR3 is CASSPREPSGYTF. The CDR3 DNA reads as TGTGCCAGCTCCCCACGGGAACCCTCCGGCTACACCTTC.

V gene TRBV18 combines with J gene TRBJ1-5; 7 bases fit TRBD1. The junction had 13 bases not matched to a gene; V was cut back by 3 bases and J by 5 bases. The germline V gene has CDR1 KGHSH and CDR2 LQKENI. The CDR3 sequence is 17 residues long. This CDR3 reads CASSPWPGGGRDQPQHF. The CDR3 bases are TGTGCCAGCTCACCCTGGCCAGGGGGTGGAAGGGATCAGCCCCAGCATTTT.

This chain uses TRBV7-9 with TRBJ1-2; D might be TRBD1 (6 bases). The CDR3 sequence is 14 residues long. Between the trimmed V and J ends, which lost 6 bases and 1 base, there was a span of 12 bases. In germline, CDR1 is SEHNR, CDR2 FQNEAQ (reference sequence). This chain's CDR3 is CASRFGGVNYGYTF. Written as DNA, the CDR3 is TGTGCCAGCAGGTTTGGGGGCGTTAACTATGGCTACACCTTC.

The V and J genes are TRBV5-6 and TRBJ1-3; the D gene is possibly TRBD1 (6 bases). The germline gives CDR1 SGHDT, CDR2 YYEEEE. This CDR3 comprises 18 residues. Between the trimmed V and J ends, which lost 3 bases and 0 bases, there was a span of 19 bases. The CDR3 bases are TGTGCCAGCAGCTCACCTCGGGGGGGGCAACACTCTGGAAACACCATATATTTT. Residues: CASSSPRGGQHSGNTIYF.

The J gene is TRBJ2-5, the V gene TRBV11-2; the match to TRBD2 covers 8 bases. There are 13 residues in the CDR3. J gave up 2 bases and V 5 bases, and 1 base lay outside the gene matches. Germline CDR1 SGHAT, CDR2 FQNNGV. CDR3 residues: CASSRGGQETQYF. Written as DNA, the CDR3 is TGTGCCAGCAGCCGCGGGGGGCAAGAGACCCAGTACTTC.

This chain joins TRBV5-1 and TRBJ2-7, with 14 bases identical to TRBD2. CDR1 SGHRS and CDR2 YFSETQ come from the germline V gene. V shed 4 bases, J shed 5 bases, and the junction held 2 bases outside the gene matches. The CDR3 length is 14 residues. CDR3 sequence: CASSPGLAGDEQYV. Here the CDR3 DNA reads TGCGCCAGCAGCCCGGGACTAGCGGGAGACGAGCAGTACGTC.

The V call is TRBV6-6, the J call TRBJ2-1; TRBD2 matches 10 bases. With 5 bases clipped from V and 8 bases from J, the junction kept 15 bases outside the gene matches. The CDR3 totals 17 residues. Per the germline V gene, CDR1 is MNHNY and CDR2 is SVGAGI (reference sequence). DNA for the CDR3: TGTGCCAGCAGTCCCAGGACTAGCGGCCGTAGAGCGGATGAGCAGTTCTTC. This codes for CASSPRTSGRRADEQFF.

The chain links TRBV5-1 to TRBJ2-3; TRBD1 agrees at 9 bases. V was clipped by 6 bases and J by 1 base; unmatched bases: 3. This CDR3 comprises 14 residues. Germline CDR1 reads SGHRS; CDR2 reads YFSETQ. This CDR3 reads CASKTGGGTDTQYF. The CDR3 DNA is TGCGCCAGCAAAACAGGGGGCGGCACAGATACGCAGTATTTT.

The rearrangement links TRBV29-1 to TRBJ1-1; the D gene is possibly TRBD1 (6 bases). CDR3 length: 11 amino acids. V lost 8 bases and J 8 bases, leaving 15 bases between the germline ends. Germline CDR1 is SQVTM and CDR2 is ANQGSEA. The CDR3 coding sequence is TGCAGCACCCAAGGGCAGGGGGAAGCTTTCTTT. Translated: CSTQGQGEAFF.

The V gene is TRBV11-3, the J gene TRBJ2-7; D not resolved. CDR1 is SGHNT and CDR2 is YENEEA in the germline V gene. The CDR3 totals 13 residues. V was cut by 1 base and J by 4 bases, with 8 bases left in between. The CDR3 sequence is CASSLGAEYEQYV. CDR3 DNA: TGTGCCAGCAGCTTAGGGGCAGAATACGAGCAGTACGTC.

The sample holds a few counts of this clone. The rearrangement uses TRBV7-6 and TRBJ2-1, with 9 bases lining up with TRBD1. Germline V CDR1 and CDR2: SGHVS, FNYEAQ. V lost 2 bases and J lost 4; bases outside the gene matches: 6. The CDR3 has 16 residues. DNA for the CDR3: TGTGCCAGCAGCTTACGGGACAGGGTAGGGTACAATGAGCAGTTCTTC. Translation gives CASSLRDRVGYNEQFF. The full variable domain, completed using reference TRBV7-6 and TRBJ2-1, is GAGVSQSPRYKVTKRGQDVALRCDPISGHVSLYWYRQALGQGPEFLTYFNYEAQQDKSGLPNDRFSAERPEGSISTLTIQRTEQRDSAMYRCASSLRDRVGYNEQFFGPGTRLTVL.

The J gene is TRBJ2-1, the V gene TRBV7-9; 10 positions agree with TRBD2. CDR1 is SEHNR and CDR2 is FQNEAQ in the germline V gene (reference sequence). The length of the CDR3 is 17 residues. The junction had 13 bases not matched to a gene; V was cut back by 3 bases and J by 8 bases. CDR3 sequence (DNA): TGTGCCAGCAGCTTTCAGTGGGGTAGCGGGGGGAGAGATGAGCAGTTCTTC. Amino acids: CASSFQWGSGGRDEQFF. The variable domain in full, completed from reference TRBV7-9 and TRBJ2-1, reads DTGVSQNPRHKITKRGQNVTFRCDPISEHNRLYWYRQTLGQGPEFLTYFQNEAQLEKSRLLSDRFSAERPKGSFSTLEIQRTEQGDSAMYLCASSFQWGSGGRDEQFFGPGTRLTVL.

A remark on this clone: Mismatch with germline at one junction end may stem from a read error. The J gene is TRBJ1-1, the V gene TRBV5-5, with D unclear. Germline V CDR1 and CDR2: SGHKS, YYEKEE (reference sequence). The CDR3 has 11 amino acids. Here the CDR3 reads CASSLDTEAFF. CDR3 nucleotide sequence: TGTGCCAGCAGCTTGGACACGGAAGCTTTCTTT.

The chain joins TRBV5-1 to TRBJ2-3; D gene ambiguous. The V end was cut by 4 bases, the J end by 4 bases, with 16 bases between. The CDR3 length is 15 residues. Germline V gene lookup returns CDR1 SGHRS and CDR2 YFSETQ. CDR3 nucleotides: TGCGCCAGCAGCCTTCCCTATACCCTGGCAGATACGCAGTATTTT. It encodes CASSLPYTLADTQYF.

CDR3 protein: CASRPRKLGGGTTNEKLFF. The CDR3 DNA follows: TGTGCCAGCAGACCTCGCAAACTGGGGGGTGGGACAACTAATGAAAAACTGTTTTTT. This chain links TRBV27 with TRBJ1-4; perhaps TRBD1 as D (5 bases). Trimming shortened V by 6 bases and J by 0 bases, and 23 bases separated the two germline ends. The CDR3 spans 19 residues. The germline V gene has CDR1 MNHEY and CDR2 SMNVEV (reference sequence).

This chain connects TRBV30 to TRBJ1-1; D remains unclear. CDR1 is GTSNPN and CDR2 is SVGIG in the germline V gene (reference sequence). Trimming took 1 base from V and 0 from J, leaving 9 bases between them. The CDR3 length is 14 residues. The CDR3 sequence: CAWSESHMNTEAFF. The CDR3 DNA reads TGTGCCTGGAGTGAATCCCACATGAACACTGAAGCTTTCTTT.

V gene TRBV6-6 combines with J gene TRBJ1-3, with 7 positions matching TRBD1. Germline trimming cut 10 bases from V and 0 bases from J; bases unmatched to any gene: 12. The CDR3 is 16 residues long. Per germline, CDR1 MNHNY and CDR2 SVGAGI (reference sequence). The chain's CDR3 is CATQDVTGFSGNTIYF. The CDR3 DNA follows: TGTGCCACCCAGGACGTGACAGGGTTCTCTGGAAACACCATATATTTT.

V usage is TRBV6-4 and J usage is TRBJ2-3; D might be TRBD1 (5 bases). The CDR3 covers 14 residues. The V and J ends lost 2 bases and 5 bases respectively, with 11 bases between them. Germline V gene data show CDR1 as MRHNA and CDR2 as SNTAGT. The CDR3 bases are TGTGCCAGCAGTGACAGGGGAAGGCAAGATACGCAGTATTTT. As protein: CASSDRGRQDTQYF.

V usage is TRBV3-1 (or the pseudogene TRBV3-2) and J usage is TRBJ1-6; D not certain. Trimming shortened V by 1 base and J by 7 bases, and 8 bases separated the two germline ends. CDR1 and CDR2 (germline): LGHDT, YNNKEL (reference sequence). This CDR3 comprises 14 residues. CDR3 nucleotide sequence: TGTGCCAGCAGCCAAGGAACACCAAATTCACCCCTCCACTTT. This encodes CASSQGTPNSPLHF.

The chain links TRBV9 to TRBJ2-5; no definite D call. V was trimmed by 4 bases and J by 1 base, leaving 14 bases between them. The CDR3 consists of 15 residues. Germline V gives CDR1 SGDLS, CDR2 YYNGEE. CDR3 residues: CASSPNGRFQETQYF. DNA of the CDR3: TGTGCCAGCAGCCCGAATGGGCGCTTCCAAGAGACCCAGTACTTC.

This clone came up a few times. The same CDR3 is also encoded by other DNA sequences in this sample. The gene calls are TRBV7-2 and TRBJ2-5, with D possibly being TRBD2 (6 bases). Germline V CDR1 and CDR2: SGHTA, FQGNSA. This CDR3 is built from 14 residues. The ends were cut back, 0 bases at V and 4 bases at J, with 9 bases in the middle. CDR3 nucleotide sequence: TGTGCCAGCAGCTTAGCGGGGGGAGGAGAGACCCAGTACTTC. Translating it yields CASSLAGGGETQYF.